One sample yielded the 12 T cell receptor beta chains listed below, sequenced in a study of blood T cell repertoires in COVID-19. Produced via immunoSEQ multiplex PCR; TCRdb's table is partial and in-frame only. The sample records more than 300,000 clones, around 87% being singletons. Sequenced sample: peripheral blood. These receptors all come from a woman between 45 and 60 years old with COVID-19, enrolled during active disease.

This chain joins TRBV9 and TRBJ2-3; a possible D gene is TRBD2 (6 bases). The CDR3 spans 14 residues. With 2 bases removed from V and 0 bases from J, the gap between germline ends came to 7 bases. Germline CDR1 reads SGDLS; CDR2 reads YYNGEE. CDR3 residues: CASSVAGSTDTQYF. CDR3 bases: TGTGCCAGCAGCGTTGCGGGGAGCACAGATACGCAGTATTTT. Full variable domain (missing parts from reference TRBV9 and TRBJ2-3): DSGVTQTPKHLITATGQRVTLRCSPRSGDLSVYWYQQSLDQGLQFLIQYYNGEERAKGNILERFSAQQFPDLHSELNLSSLELGDSALYFCASSVAGSTDTQYFGPGTRLTVL.

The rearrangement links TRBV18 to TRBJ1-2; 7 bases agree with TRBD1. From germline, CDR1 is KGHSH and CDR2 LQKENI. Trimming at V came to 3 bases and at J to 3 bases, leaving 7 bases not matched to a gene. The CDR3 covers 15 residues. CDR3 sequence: CASSPPEGGYYGYTF. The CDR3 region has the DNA TGTGCCAGCTCACCCCCCGAAGGGGGCTACTATGGCTACACCTTC.

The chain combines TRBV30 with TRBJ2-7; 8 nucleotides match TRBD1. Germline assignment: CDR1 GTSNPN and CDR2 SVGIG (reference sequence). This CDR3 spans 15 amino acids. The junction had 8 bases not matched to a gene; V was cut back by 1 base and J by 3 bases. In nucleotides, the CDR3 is TGTGCCTGGAGTGGGAGCCGGGACAGGCTCTACGAGCAGTACTTC. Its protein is CAWSGSRDRLYEQYF.

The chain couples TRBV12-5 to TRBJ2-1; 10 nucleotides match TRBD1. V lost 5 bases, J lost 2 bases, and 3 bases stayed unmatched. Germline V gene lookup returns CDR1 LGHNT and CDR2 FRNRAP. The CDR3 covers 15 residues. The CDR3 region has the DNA TGTGCTAGTGGTCTCGGACAGGGGGCCTACAATGAGCAGTTCTTC. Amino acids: CASGLGQGAYNEQFF.

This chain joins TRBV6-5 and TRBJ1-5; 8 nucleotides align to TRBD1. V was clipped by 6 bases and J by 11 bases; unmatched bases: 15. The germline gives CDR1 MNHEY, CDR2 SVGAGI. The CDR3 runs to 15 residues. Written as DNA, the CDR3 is TGTGCCAGCAGCCCGGGACAGGCCCCACAATCAGCCCAGCATTTT. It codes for CASSPGQAPQSAQHF.

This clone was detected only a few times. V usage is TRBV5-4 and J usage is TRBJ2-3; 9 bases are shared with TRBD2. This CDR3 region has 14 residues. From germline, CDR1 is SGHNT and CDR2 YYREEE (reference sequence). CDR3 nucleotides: TGTGCGGCATCGGCGGGAGGGCTTGTAGATACGCAGTATTTT. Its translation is CAASAGGLVDTQYF.

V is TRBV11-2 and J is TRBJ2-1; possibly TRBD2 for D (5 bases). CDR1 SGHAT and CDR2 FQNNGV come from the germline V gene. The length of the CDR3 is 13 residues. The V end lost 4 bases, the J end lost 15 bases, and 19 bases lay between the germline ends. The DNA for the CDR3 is TGTGCCAGCAGCTGGAGAGGTGAGGGTGGTTGGTTCTTC. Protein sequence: CASSWRGEGGWFF.

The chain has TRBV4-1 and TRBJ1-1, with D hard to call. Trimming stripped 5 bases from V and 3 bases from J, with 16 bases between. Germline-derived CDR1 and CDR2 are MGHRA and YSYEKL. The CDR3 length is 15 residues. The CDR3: CASSGGSRWDTEAFF. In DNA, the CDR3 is TGCGCCAGCAGCGGCGGGAGTCGTTGGGACACTGAAGCTTTCTTT.

The CDR3 reads CASNPISAGQSNQPQHF. CDR3 bases: TGTGCCAGCAACCCTATCTCGGCAGGGCAGAGTAATCAGCCCCAGCATTTT. This rearrangement joins TRBV11-3 to TRBJ1-5, with a weak D call TRBD1 (5 bases). The V and J ends lost 7 bases and 4 bases respectively, with 23 bases between them. Germline CDR1 is SGHNT and CDR2 is YENEEA. The CDR3 has 17 residues.

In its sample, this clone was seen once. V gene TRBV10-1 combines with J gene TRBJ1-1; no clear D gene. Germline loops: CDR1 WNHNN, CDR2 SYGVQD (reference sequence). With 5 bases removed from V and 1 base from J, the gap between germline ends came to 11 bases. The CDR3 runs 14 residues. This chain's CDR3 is CASSTQTRNTEAFF. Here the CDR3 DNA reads TGCGCCAGCAGTACCCAGACAAGGAACACTGAAGCTTTCTTT.

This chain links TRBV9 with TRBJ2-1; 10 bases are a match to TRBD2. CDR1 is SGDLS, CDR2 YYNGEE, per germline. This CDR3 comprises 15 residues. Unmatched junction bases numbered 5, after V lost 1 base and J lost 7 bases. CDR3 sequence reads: CASSVKPSGSNEQFF. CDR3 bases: TGTGCCAGCAGCGTAAAACCTAGCGGGAGTAATGAGCAGTTCTTC.

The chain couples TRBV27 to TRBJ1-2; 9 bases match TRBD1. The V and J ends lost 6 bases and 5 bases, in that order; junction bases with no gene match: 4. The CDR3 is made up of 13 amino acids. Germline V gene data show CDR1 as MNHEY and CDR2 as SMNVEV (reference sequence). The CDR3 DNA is TGTGCCAGCAGGGGACAGGGAAGTTATGGCTACACCTTC. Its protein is CASRGQGSYGYTF.